A selection of T cell receptor beta chains follows, all from one sample in a study of identifying expanded T cells in peripheral blood. Sequencing was performed with immunoSEQ multiplex PCR; in TCRdb, only in-frame clones are kept and a portion is missing. The top ten hold roughly 7.9% of the sample, which has 100,000 to 150,000 clones, approximately 86% seen once. Sequencing was performed on blood. These receptors were obtained from a person between 18 and 69 years old in good health. CDR3s include the opening cysteine and the closing phenylalanine or tryptophan. The D gene is left open where the match is weak.

D: -
V: TRBV7-2
CDR3: CASSLDHQTYEQYF

D: -
V: TRBV5-8
CDR3: CASSPKTGRGLDSSYNEQFF

D: -
V: TRBV7-9
CDR3: CASSSDSSRGRGYTF

D: -
V: TRBV18
CDR3: CASSPPNLQETQYF

D: -
V: TRBV6-5
CDR3: CASSENGGYTF

D: -
V: TRBV5-1
CDR3: CASSFRGSGYEQYF

D: -
V: TRBV25-1
CDR3: CASSERQALSYEQYF

D: TRBD1
V: TRBV2
CDR3: CASCNRGMNTEAFF

D: TRBD1
V: TRBV9
CDR3: CASSVTGTGGSSGEKLFF

D: -
V: TRBV30
CDR3: CAWSKAYEQYF